This T cell receptor beta chain stems from a study of blood T cell repertoires in COVID-19. At the level of the study: The origin of the acute and convalescent COVID-19 samples was the United States, Italy and Spain. T cells, B-cell-depleted T cells, or PBMCs supplied cDNA or gDNA.

How the authors handled the data: It was from reference gene primer amplification that nucleated cell counts were estimated. Some clones are missing from TCRdb's copy, which holds only in-frame ones; the method was immunoSEQ multiplex PCR. The DNA gave D and trimming, while V, J and clone size come from that table. The sample lists more than 300,000 clones; approximately 87% were seen once. The germline gives CDR1 GTSNPN, CDR2 SVGIG (reference sequence). Trimming pared 1 base from V and 7 bases from J, leaving 8 bases between. CDR3 length: 12 amino acids. The sample comprised peripheral blood. This receptor was obtained from a woman aged 50 to 65 with COVID-19, enrolled during active disease. V is TRBV30 and J is TRBJ1-5; perhaps TRBD1 as D (5 bases). The CDR3 protein is CAWSAGGQPQHF. CDR3 DNA sequence: TGTGCCTGGAGTGCCGGGGGGCAGCCCCAGCATTTT.